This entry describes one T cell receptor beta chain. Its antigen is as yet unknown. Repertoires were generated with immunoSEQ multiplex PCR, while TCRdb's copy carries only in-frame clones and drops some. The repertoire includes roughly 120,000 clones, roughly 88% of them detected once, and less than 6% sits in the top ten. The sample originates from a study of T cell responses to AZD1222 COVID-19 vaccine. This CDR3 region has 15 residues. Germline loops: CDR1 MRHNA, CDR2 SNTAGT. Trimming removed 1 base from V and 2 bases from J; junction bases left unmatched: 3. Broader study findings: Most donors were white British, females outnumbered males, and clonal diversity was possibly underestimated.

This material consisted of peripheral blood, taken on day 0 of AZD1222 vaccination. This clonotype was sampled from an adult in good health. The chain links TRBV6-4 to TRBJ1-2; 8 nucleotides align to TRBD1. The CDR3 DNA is TGTGCCAGCAGTGACTTGGCAGGGGGCAACTATGGCTACACCTTC. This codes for CASSDLAGGNYGYTF.